This T cell receptor (beta chain) was recorded in a study of blood T cells in healthy people across ages. There are many counts of this clonotype. Whenever a sample was processed, at least 6.5 million PBMCs were isolated. Together with a sample-barcoded 5' primer, a J-beta primer mix was included in a second PCR lasting roughly 6 to 12 cycles. TCRdb processed the 5' RACE reads anew with MiXCR; each CDR3 protein has one entry. The sample shows 1,500,000 or so distinct CDR3 sequences, 59% of them seen only once. The source is a man in his late teens or twenties in good health. Sequencing used blood.

The CDR3 region has the DNA TGTGCCAGCAGTACCACGGACCTGAACACTGAAGCTTTCTTT. It encodes CASSTTDLNTEAFF. The genes are TRBV6-2 or TRBV6-3 and TRBJ1-1; D ambiguous. CDR1 is MNHEY and CDR2 is SVGEGT in the germline V gene. The germline V and J ends were trimmed by 5 bases and 0 bases, with 10 bases remaining between them. CDR3 length equals 14 residues.